This T cell receptor (beta chain) is from a study of cytomegalovirus exposure and HLA in healthy donors. The study ran its PCR with 60 Vbeta and 13 Jbeta primers. Only in-frame clones appear in the TCRdb table, and some are missing; sequencing was by immunoSEQ multiplex PCR. The data show about 120,000 clones, with about three quarters seen just once and about 3.3% held by the top ten. V lost 4 bases to trimming and J lost 4 bases; unmatched junction nucleotides: 7. CDR1 and CDR2 (germline): SGDLS, YYNGEE. The CDR3 runs 14 residues. The source material was PBMCs. The source is a woman in her thirties in good health and CMV-seropositive. The chain recombines TRBV9 with TRBJ2-7; TRBD1 aligns across 8 bases. CDR3 loop: CASSLGTGGYEQYF. CDR3 in DNA: TGTGCCAGCAGCCTGGGAACAGGGGGATACGAGCAGTACTTC.